The present T cell receptor (beta chain) was sequenced within a study of shared clonotypes between healthy human individuals. Of note for this clone: Its antigen is as yet unknown.

Study findings and constraints: Richness estimates generally favored naive over memory subsets. The sampled material consisted only of blood, and tissue repertoires are likely to differ.

CDR1 SGDLS and CDR2 YYNGEE come from the germline V gene. The CDR3 totals 16 residues. V shed 2 bases, J shed 2 bases, and the junction held 4 bases outside the gene matches. Per the study methods: ImmunoSEQ yielded junction-only sequences lacking quality scores, so filtering differed. Only in-frame clones appear in the TCRdb table, and some are missing; sequencing was by immunoSEQ multiplex PCR. D and trimming come from the DNA, and the V and J calls and clone size come from that table. The sample shows millions of clones, roughly 91% of them seen only once. Naive CD8 cells comprised CD45RO-negative, CCR7-positively selected cells, excluding terminally differentiated effector memory CD45RA+ cells.

The sequence derives from a man aged 18 to 35 in good health. Some clones in this sample may be carry-over from other donors' samples. This chain uses TRBV9 with TRBJ2-2, with 9 bases lining up with TRBD1. The sequenced sample was naive CD8+ T cells from PBMCs. CDR3 region: CASSVRTGVNTGELFF. The CDR3 region has the DNA TGTGCCAGCAGCGTTAGGACAGGGGTAAACACCGGGGAGCTGTTTTTT.